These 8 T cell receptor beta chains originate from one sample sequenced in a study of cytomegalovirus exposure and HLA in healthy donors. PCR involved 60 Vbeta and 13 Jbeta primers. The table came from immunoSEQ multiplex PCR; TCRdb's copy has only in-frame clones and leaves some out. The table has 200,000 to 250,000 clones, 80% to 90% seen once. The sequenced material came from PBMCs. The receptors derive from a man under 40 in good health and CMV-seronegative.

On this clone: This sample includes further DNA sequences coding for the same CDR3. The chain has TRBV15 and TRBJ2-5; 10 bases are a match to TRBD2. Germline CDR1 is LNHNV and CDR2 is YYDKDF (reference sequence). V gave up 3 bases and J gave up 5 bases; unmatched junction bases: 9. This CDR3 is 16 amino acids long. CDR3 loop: CATSRAGAGGMETQYF. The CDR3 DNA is TGTGCCACCAGCAGGGCGGGAGCGGGGGGGATGGAGACCCAGTACTTC.

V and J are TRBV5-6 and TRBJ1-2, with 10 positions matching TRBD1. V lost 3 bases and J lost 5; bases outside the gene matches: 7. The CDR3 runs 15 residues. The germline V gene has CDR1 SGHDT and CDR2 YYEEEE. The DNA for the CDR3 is TGTGCCAGCAGCTCGGGGACAGGGGCGAGATATGGCTACACCTTC. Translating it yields CASSSGTGARYGYTF.

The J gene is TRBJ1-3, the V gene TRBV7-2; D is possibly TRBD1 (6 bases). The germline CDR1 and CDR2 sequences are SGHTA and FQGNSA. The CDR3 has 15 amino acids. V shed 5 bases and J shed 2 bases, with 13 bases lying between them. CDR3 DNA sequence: TGTGCCAGCAGCCCCGCGGGGGCTGCTGGAAACACCATATATTTT. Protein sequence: CASSPAGAAGNTIYF.

CDR3 DNA sequence: TGTGCCAGCAGCCCCCAGAGGTCGTTAAGTTATAAAATCTCTGGAAACACCATATATTTT. Its protein product is CASSPQRSLSYKISGNTIYF. This sequence joins TRBV7-8 and TRBJ1-3; D gene ambiguous. Germline V lookup: CDR1 SGHVS, CDR2 FQNEAQ. The CDR3 is made up of 20 amino acids. The V end was cut by 5 bases, the J end by 0 bases, with 26 bases between.

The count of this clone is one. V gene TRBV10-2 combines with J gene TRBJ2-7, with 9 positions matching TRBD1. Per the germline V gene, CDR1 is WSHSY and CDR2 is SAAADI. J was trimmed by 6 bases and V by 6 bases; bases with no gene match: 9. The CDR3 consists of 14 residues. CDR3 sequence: CASRTGGGQGEQYF. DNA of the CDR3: TGCGCCAGCAGGACAGGGGGGGGCCAGGGCGAGCAGTACTTC.

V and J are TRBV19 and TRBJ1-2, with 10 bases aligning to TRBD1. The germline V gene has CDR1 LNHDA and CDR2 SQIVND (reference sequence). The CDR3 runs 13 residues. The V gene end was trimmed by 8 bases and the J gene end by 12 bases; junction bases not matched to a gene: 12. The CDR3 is CASWDRGQRSHTF. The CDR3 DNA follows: TGTGCCAGTTGGGACAGGGGACAACGCTCTCACACCTTC.

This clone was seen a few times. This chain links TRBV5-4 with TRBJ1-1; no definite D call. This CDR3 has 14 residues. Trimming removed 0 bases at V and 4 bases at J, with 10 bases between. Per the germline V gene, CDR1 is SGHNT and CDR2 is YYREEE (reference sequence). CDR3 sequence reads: CASSLGGSPTEAFF. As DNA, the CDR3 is TGTGCCAGCAGCTTGGGCGGATCGCCCACTGAAGCTTTCTTT.

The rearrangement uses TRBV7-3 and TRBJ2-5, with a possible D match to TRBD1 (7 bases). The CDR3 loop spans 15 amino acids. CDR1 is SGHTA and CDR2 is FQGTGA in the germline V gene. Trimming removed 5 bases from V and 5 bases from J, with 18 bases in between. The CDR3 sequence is CASSLGRGTGETQYF. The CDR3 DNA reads TGTGCCAGCAGCCTCGGCAGGGGGACTGGCGAGACCCAGTACTTC.